Below, 18 T cell receptor beta chains from the same sample are listed, as sequenced in a study of blood T cell repertoires in COVID-19 (dated by TCRdb to 2018 to 2021). The method behind the library was the immunoSEQ multiplex PCR assay. What TCRdb holds here is the immuneACCESS table cut down to in-frame rearrangements. Part of the clones is not present; checked against another copy, under half of the missing clones reflect an unresolved V gene, and the others are unexplained. The sample table shows about 65,000 clones, and 80% to 85% are seen once. The top ten clones comprise more than 40% of the sample. The specimen sequenced was peripheral blood. The receptors here all came from a human donor in a cohort sampled during active COVID-19.

CDR3 residues: CATSDVGQGAVEQFF. The CDR3 DNA sequence: TGTGCCACCAGTGATGTGGGACAGGGGGCTGTTGAGCAGTTCTTC. The chain carries TRBV24-1 and TRBJ2-1, with TRBD1 matching 12 bases. The V gene end was trimmed by 3 bases and the J gene end by 9 bases; junction bases not matched to a gene: 5. Germline lookup yields CDR1 KGHDR and CDR2 SFDVKD. The CDR3 spans 15 residues.

The chain carries TRBV19 and TRBJ1-6; TRBD1 agrees at 9 bases. The CDR3 totals 15 residues. Germline CDR1 and CDR2: LNHDA and SQIVND (reference sequence). V shed 0 bases, J shed 7 bases, and the junction held 1 base outside the gene matches. The CDR3 DNA reads as TGTGCCAGTAGTATAGATGACAGGGGGAATTCACCCCTCCACTTT. Residues: CASSIDDRGNSPLHF.

The rearrangement uses TRBV5-5 and TRBJ2-6; no definite D call. Deletions cut 0 bases from V and 0 bases from J, with 7 bases between. This CDR3 has 16 residues. Germline values: CDR1 SGHKS, CDR2 YYEKEE (reference sequence). The CDR3 region is CASSLGRSSGANVLTF. As DNA, the CDR3 is TGTGCCAGCAGCTTGGGTCGGAGCTCTGGGGCCAACGTCCTGACTTTC.

The gene calls are TRBV11-2 and TRBJ1-1; no reliable D call. The CDR3 loop spans 14 amino acids. Germline CDR1 SGHAT, CDR2 FQNNGV. Trimming removed 5 bases at V and 5 bases at J, with 15 bases between. CDR3 bases: TGTGCCAGCAGCATCACCGGGCGGGGAACTGAAGCTTTCTTT. Protein sequence: CASSITGRGTEAFF.

This chain joins TRBV11-3 and TRBJ2-7; the match to TRBD1 covers 7 bases. Germline values: CDR1 SGHNT, CDR2 YENEEA. This CDR3 has 17 amino acids. V was pared by 5 bases and J by 1 base, with 14 bases of the junction left unmatched. The CDR3 loop reads CASSPRVGQHFSYEQYF. CDR3 DNA: TGTGCCAGCAGCCCCCGGGTGGGACAGCATTTTTCCTACGAGCAGTACTTC.

V usage is TRBV11-1 and J usage is TRBJ1-2, with 7 bases aligning to TRBD1. CDR3 length: 14 amino acids. CDR1 and CDR2 (germline): SGHAT, FQDESV (reference sequence). V was clipped by 5 bases and J by 4 bases; unmatched bases: 7. The CDR3 is CASSQPGQLYGYTF. The CDR3 DNA reads as TGTGCCAGCAGCCAACCGGGACAGCTCTATGGCTACACCTTC.

This rearrangement joins TRBV5-1 to TRBJ2-5; TRBD2 matches at 9 bases. V was pared by 6 bases and J by 5 bases, with 8 bases of the junction left unmatched. CDR3 length: 14 residues. Looked up from germline, CDR1 is SGHRS and CDR2 is YFSETQ. This chain's CDR3 is CASKLAGMWETQYF. The CDR3 DNA reads TGCGCCAGCAAGCTAGCGGGGATGTGGGAGACCCAGTACTTC.

CDR3 DNA sequence: TGTGCTAGTGGTTTGGAAGACAGGGATGAAAAACTGTTTTTT. Its translation: CASGLEDRDEKLFF. J is TRBJ1-4 and V is TRBV12-5; 7 nucleotides agree with TRBD1. The junction had 2 bases not matched to a gene; V was cut back by 1 base and J by 6 bases. Germline values: CDR1 LGHNT, CDR2 FRNRAP. The CDR3 has 14 amino acids.

The rearrangement joins TRBV5-1 to TRBJ1-4; 9 bases agree with TRBD1. The CDR3 totals 18 residues. Germline CDR1 SGHRS, CDR2 YFSETQ. The ends lost 4 bases at V and 5 bases at J; junction bases unmatched: 15. The DNA for the CDR3 is TGCGCCAGCAGCCCCATTCCAACAGGGGGCGGGCGGAATGAAAAACTGTTTTTT. It translates to CASSPIPTGGGRNEKLFF.

This clone was seen more than once but under ten times. The genes are TRBV7-3 and TRBJ1-6; 8 nucleotides match TRBD1. Looked up from germline, CDR1 is SGHTA and CDR2 is FQGTGA. The CDR3 spans 15 residues. The V and J ends lost 5 bases and 9 bases, in that order; junction bases with no gene match: 9. This chain's CDR3 is CASSASGTGSSPLHF. The CDR3 DNA reads TGTGCCAGCAGCGCCTCCGGGACAGGCTCTTCACCCCTCCACTTT. Full variable domain (missing parts from reference TRBV7-3 and TRBJ1-6): GAGVSQTPSNKVTEKGKYVELRCDPISGHTALYWYRQSLGQGPEFLIYFQGTGAADDSGLPNDRFFAVRPEGSVSTLKIQRTERGDSAVYLCASSASGTGSSPLHFGNGTRLTVT.

This chain joins TRBV28 and TRBJ1-4; 11 bases line up with TRBD1. The CDR3 contains 15 residues. The germline gives CDR1 MDHEN, CDR2 SYDVKM. V was clipped by 5 bases and J by 10 bases; unmatched bases: 9. CDR3 DNA: TGTGCCAGCAGTCCCTGGGGACAGGGGGTCGGAAAACTGTTTTTT. Its protein is CASSPWGQGVGKLFF.

The chain has TRBV6-2 or TRBV6-3 and TRBJ2-1; 9 nucleotides line up with TRBD1. J gave up 5 bases and V 5 bases, and 7 bases lay outside the gene matches. There are 15 residues in the CDR3. Germline V gene data show CDR1 as MNHEY and CDR2 as SVGEGT. This CDR3 is CASSLTGGRDNEQFF. The CDR3, as DNA: TGTGCCAGCAGTCTGACAGGGGGAAGAGACAATGAGCAGTTCTTC.

CDR3 nucleotides: TGTGCCAGCTCACCACGACAGGGGGCGGAAGGCTACACCTTC. Translated, it gives CASSPRQGAEGYTF. The rearrangement joins TRBV18 to TRBJ1-2; 10 nucleotides align to TRBD1. CDR1 is KGHSH and CDR2 is LQKENI in the germline V gene. V was clipped by 1 base and J by 8 bases; unmatched bases: 4. This CDR3 spans 14 amino acids.

This clone came up a few times. The rearrangement links TRBV19 to TRBJ1-5, with 8 positions matching TRBD1. The germline gives CDR1 LNHDA, CDR2 SQIVND (reference sequence). After removal of 4 bases from V and 1 base from J, the junction contained 6 bases not matched to a gene. This CDR3 is built from 16 residues. The CDR3 is CASSSPRTGSNQPQHF. Here the CDR3 DNA reads TGTGCCAGTAGTAGCCCCAGGACAGGGAGCAATCAGCCCCAGCATTTT.

The chain joins TRBV9 to TRBJ2-7, with 7 bases that match TRBD2. The CDR3 totals 14 residues. Germline values: CDR1 SGDLS, CDR2 YYNGEE. V gave up 4 bases and J gave up 2 bases; unmatched junction bases: 6. Here the CDR3 DNA reads TGTGCCAGCAGCCCTAGCGGTTCACCCTACGAGCAGTACTTC. Protein product: CASSPSGSPYEQYF.

The rearrangement uses TRBV19 and TRBJ2-4; D possibly corresponds to TRBD2 (5 bases). The germline V gene has CDR1 LNHDA and CDR2 SQIVND (reference sequence). V gave up 3 bases and J gave up 4 bases, with 7 bases separating them. The CDR3 sequence is 13 residues long. The CDR3 is CASSIGEKNIQYF. The CDR3, as DNA: TGTGCCAGTAGTATCGGGGAGAAAAACATTCAGTACTTC.

The CDR3 nucleotides read TGTGCCAGCAGCTTAGTAGCGGGTGACTCCTACGAGCAGTACTTC. It is translated as CASSLVAGDSYEQYF. The rearrangement joins TRBV7-8 to TRBJ2-7, with 7 bases aligning to TRBD2. The CDR3 is 15 residues long. With 1 base clipped from V and 0 bases from J, the junction kept 3 bases outside the gene matches. Germline-derived CDR1 and CDR2 are SGHVS and FQNEAQ.

The count of this clone is one. This CDR3 is CASRAPGRAQYF. The CDR3 region has the DNA TGTGCCAGCAGGGCACCGGGTCGGGCCCAGTACTTC. V gene TRBV6-5 combines with J gene TRBJ2-5, with no clear D. Germline V gene sequence: CDR1 MNHEY, CDR2 SVGAGI. With 6 bases removed from V and 9 bases from J, the gap between germline ends came to 14 bases. The CDR3 has 12 residues.